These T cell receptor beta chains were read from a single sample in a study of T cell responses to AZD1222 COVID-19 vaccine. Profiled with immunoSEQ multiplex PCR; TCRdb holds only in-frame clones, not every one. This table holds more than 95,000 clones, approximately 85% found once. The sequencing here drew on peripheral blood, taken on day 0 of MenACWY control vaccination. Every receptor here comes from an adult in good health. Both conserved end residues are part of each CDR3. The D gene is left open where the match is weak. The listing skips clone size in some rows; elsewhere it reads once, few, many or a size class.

DNA: TGTGCCACCAGCAGGATACAGGGCTACCTGTGGGGCTACACCTTC; CDR3: CATSRIQGYLWGYTF; D: .; size: .; J: TRBJ1-2; V: TRBV15
DNA: TGCAGCGTTGGGGCTAAAGGCCCCTCCCCCACTAATTCACCCCTCCACTTT; CDR3: CSVGAKGPSPTNSPLHF; D: .; size: .; J: TRBJ1-6; V: TRBV29-1
DNA: TGCGCCAGCAGCTTGGGGCACACGAACACTGAAGCTTTCTTT; CDR3: CASSLGHTNTEAFF; D: .; size: once; J: TRBJ1-1; V: TRBV5-1
DNA: TGTGCCAGCACCGATCGGACACCCATGAACACTGAAGCTTTCTTT; CDR3: CASTDRTPMNTEAFF; D: .; size: .; J: TRBJ1-1; V: TRBV6-5
DNA: TGTGCCAGCAGTAATCTGGGGACTGGGGCCAACGTCCTGACTTTC; CDR3: CASSNLGTGANVLTF; D: .; size: .; J: TRBJ2-6; V: TRBV27
DNA: TGTGCCACCAGTGATTGGACAGCTAACTATGGCTACACCTTC; CDR3: CATSDWTANYGYTF; D: .; size: .; J: TRBJ1-2; V: TRBV24-1
DNA: TGTGCCAGCAGTGCCTCGAGACGGCAGAACACTGAAGCTTTCTTT; CDR3: CASSASRRQNTEAFF; D: .; size: .; J: TRBJ1-1; V: TRBV27
DNA: TGTGCCAGCAGTTTTCGGGATAATTCACCCCTCCACTTT; CDR3: CASSFRDNSPLHF; D: .; size: .; J: TRBJ1-6; V: TRBV12-3/TRBV12-4
DNA: TGTGCCAGCAGCTACCGGGACTTCGACACCGGGGAGCTGTTTTTT; CDR3: CASSYRDFDTGELFF; D: .; size: .; J: TRBJ2-2; V: TRBV9
DNA: TGTGCCAGCAGCTTAGGTGGGACAGGGATTGAGCAGTTCTTC; CDR3: CASSLGGTGIEQFF; D: TRBD1; size: .; J: TRBJ2-1; V: TRBV11-2
DNA: TGTGCCAGCAGTTCCTCACAGGGGGCAGGGGCTGAAGCTTTCTTT; CDR3: CASSSSQGAGAEAFF; D: TRBD1; size: .; J: TRBJ1-1; V: TRBV27
DNA: TGTGCCAGCTCACCACCGACGAGCGGGAAATACAATGAGCAGTTCTTC; CDR3: CASSPPTSGKYNEQFF; D: TRBD2; size: .; J: TRBJ2-1; V: TRBV18